The next 17 T cell receptor beta chains were all read from a single sample in a study of control samples from healthy donors and cancer patients. Clones were sequenced by immunoSEQ multiplex PCR, and TCRdb holds only the in-frame ones, with some missing. Among roughly 76,000 clones listed, 93% were seen once. Sequenced input: PBMCs. The receptors here all came from a woman in her forties with lung cancer.

The CDR3 DNA reads TGTGCCAGCAAATACTCCGGGACAACGAACACTGAAGCTTTCTTT. It translates to CASKYSGTTNTEAFF. V gene TRBV3-1 (or the pseudogene TRBV3-2) combines with J gene TRBJ1-1; D may be TRBD1 (6 bases). V lost 7 bases to trimming and J lost 1 base, with 16 bases between them. This CDR3 has 15 amino acids. CDR1 is LGHDT, CDR2 YNNKEL, per germline (reference sequence).

V usage is TRBV7-9 and J usage is TRBJ2-7; tentatively, D is TRBD2 (6 bases). CDR3 length equals 12 residues. Germline V CDR1 and CDR2: SEHNR, FQNEAQ (reference sequence). Trimming left V 5 bases short and J 3 bases short, with 8 bases between. The CDR3 bases are TGTGCCAGCAGCGCGGGACTCTACGAGCAGTACTTC. Residues: CASSAGLYEQYF.

This sequence joins TRBV4-1 and TRBJ1-4, with 9 bases fitting TRBD1. The CDR3 has 16 amino acids. CDR1 is MGHRA and CDR2 is YSYEKL in the germline V gene. With 2 bases clipped from V and 4 bases from J, the junction kept 5 bases outside the gene matches. CDR3 sequence (DNA): TGCGCCAGCAGCCAACTTCCGGGACAGGGTAATGAAAAACTGTTTTTT. Translation gives CASSQLPGQGNEKLFF.

This chain uses TRBV2 with TRBJ2-5; 7 positions agree with TRBD1. The CDR3 covers 14 residues. Germline CDR1 SNHLY, CDR2 FYNNEI. V dropped 5 bases and J dropped 4; count of bases not matched to a gene: 7. The CDR3 coding sequence is TGTGCCAGCAGTAATACAGGGGTCGGAGAGACCCAGTACTTC. Its protein product is CASSNTGVGETQYF.

The CDR3 protein is CASSSGQAWAEKLFF. For the CDR3, the DNA is TGCGCCAGCAGCTCGGGACAGGCTTGGGCTGAAAAACTGTTTTTT. The V gene is TRBV5-1, the J gene TRBJ1-4, with 8 bases matching TRBD1. Trimming removed 3 bases from V and 7 bases from J; junction bases left unmatched: 8. CDR3 length: 15 residues. CDR1 is SGHRS, CDR2 YFSETQ, per germline.

The V gene is TRBV18, the J gene TRBJ1-1; D might be TRBD1 (6 bases). There are 16 residues in the CDR3. V dropped 2 bases and J dropped 2 bases, with 15 bases sitting between them. Per germline, CDR1 KGHSH and CDR2 LQKENI. CDR3 sequence (DNA): TGTGCCAGCTCACCAATTCTGGGGGGGCTCAACACTGAAGCTTTCTTT. Its protein product is CASSPILGGLNTEAFF.

The chain couples TRBV7-3 to TRBJ2-2, with D hard to call. Germline CDR1 and CDR2: SGHTA and FQGTGA. V lost 5 bases to trimming and J lost 6 bases, with 7 bases between them. This CDR3 is built from 12 residues. CDR3 in amino acids: CASSLGAGELFF. The CDR3, as DNA: TGTGCCAGCAGCCTAGGAGCCGGGGAGCTGTTTTTT.

V is TRBV2 and J is TRBJ2-3; no definite D call. CDR3 size: 13 residues. Germline V CDR1 and CDR2: SNHLY, FYNNEI. Trimming took off 4 bases at V and 0 bases at J, with 5 bases between the two ends. The CDR3 coding sequence is TGTGCCAGCAGTGCCGCGAGCACAGATACGCAGTATTTT. It yields the protein CASSAASTDTQYF.

This chain joins TRBV5-5 and TRBJ1-2, with D possibly matching TRBD1 (6 bases). Germline assignment: CDR1 SGHKS and CDR2 YYEKEE (reference sequence). Trimming removed 3 bases from V and 7 bases from J, with 22 bases in between. This CDR3 is 16 amino acids long. The CDR3 nucleotides are TGTGCCAGCAGCTCTTCCCCGGACAGTCGCGGCGTTGGCTACACCTTC. Translated: CASSSSPDSRGVGYTF.

The chain has TRBV14 and TRBJ2-2, with a possible D match to TRBD2 (7 bases). Germline V lookup: CDR1 SGHDN, CDR2 FVKESK. V was clipped by 0 bases and J by 7 bases, with 15 bases between them. The CDR3 consists of 16 residues. This chain's CDR3 is CASSQDSGGENGELFF. The CDR3 DNA sequence: TGTGCCAGCAGCCAAGATTCGGGGGGCGAGAACGGGGAGCTGTTTTTT.

The chain links TRBV10-2 to TRBJ2-2, with TRBD2 identical over 13 bases. The germline V gene has CDR1 WSHSY and CDR2 SAAADI. This CDR3 is built from 15 residues. J was trimmed by 9 bases and V by 4 bases; bases with no gene match: 5. This CDR3 is CASSATSGGNRELFF. In DNA, the CDR3 is TGCGCCAGCAGTGCGACTAGCGGGGGGAACAGGGAGCTGTTTTTT.

This clone was counted a single time. The gene calls are TRBV7-9 and TRBJ1-1; TRBD1 is a possible D gene (5 bases). The CDR3 runs 12 residues. Looked up from germline, CDR1 is SEHNR and CDR2 is FQNEAQ (reference sequence). With 4 bases removed from V and 9 bases from J, the gap between germline ends came to 12 bases. The CDR3 is CASSSGINQAFF. Here the CDR3 DNA reads TGTGCCAGCAGCTCAGGGATAAATCAAGCTTTCTTT.

The chain combines TRBV2 with TRBJ1-4; TRBD1 matches at 10 bases. This CDR3 comprises 15 residues. Germline CDR1 reads SNHLY; CDR2 reads FYNNEI. Trimming cost V 7 bases and J 6 bases; bases outside gene matches: 8. The CDR3 spells CASINQGTGDEKLFF. The DNA of the CDR3 is TGTGCCAGCATCAACCAAGGGACAGGGGATGAAAAACTGTTTTTT.

The genes are TRBV19 and TRBJ2-5; D is perhaps TRBD1 (6 bases). Per germline, CDR1 LNHDA and CDR2 SQIVND (reference sequence). The CDR3 runs 12 residues. V gave up 5 bases and J gave up 5 bases, with 9 bases separating them. CDR3 residues: CASSFQGETQYF. In DNA form, the CDR3 reads TGTGCCAGTAGTTTCCAGGGGGAGACCCAGTACTTC.

As concerns this clone: Other DNA sequences in the same sample also yield this CDR3. The V call is TRBV9, the J call TRBJ2-3, with a tentative D call TRBD1 (5 bases). CDR3 length equals 15 residues. CDR1 and CDR2 from the germline V gene are SGDLS and YYNGEE. V dropped 0 bases and J dropped 3 bases, with 11 bases sitting between them. In DNA, the CDR3 is TGTGCCAGCAGCGTAGTAGGGGATGGGACAGATACGCAGTATTTT. This gives the protein CASSVVGDGTDTQYF.

The V gene is TRBV9, the J gene TRBJ2-5; 10 positions agree with TRBD2. Germline-derived CDR1 and CDR2 are SGDLS and YYNGEE. V trimming: 0 bases; J trimming: 5 bases; junction bases outside the gene matches: 7. CDR3 length: 16 residues. The CDR3 DNA reads TGTGCCAGCAGCGTAGGGAGGGGACTAGCGAGGGAGACCCAGTACTTC. Encoded protein: CASSVGRGLARETQYF.

The chain has TRBV4-1 and TRBJ1-1, with D possibly matching TRBD1 (6 bases). Germline V gene sequence: CDR1 MGHRA, CDR2 YSYEKL. The CDR3 consists of 17 residues. Trimming shortened V by 0 bases and J by 3 bases, and 17 bases separated the two germline ends. The CDR3: CASSQDEGGEGDTEAFF. CDR3 in DNA: TGCGCCAGCAGCCAAGATGAAGGAGGGGAGGGGGACACTGAAGCTTTCTTT.